One T cell receptor (beta chain) is described in this entry. Produced via immunoSEQ multiplex PCR; TCRdb's table is partial and in-frame only. Of fewer than 45,000 clones listed, more than 80% were seen once; the top ten hold 9% to 15%. This specimen comes from a study of sequential checkpoint blockade in melanoma. About the study: Both treatment sequences were followed by maintenance nivolumab.

V was pared by 2 bases and J by 8 bases, with 9 bases between. The germline V gene has CDR1 MDHEN and CDR2 SYDVKM. This CDR3 contains 12 residues. The treatment was: randomized to nivolumab then ipilimumab (arm A) or the reverse (arm B). None of the patients previously received DNA-damaging chemotherapy. The input for sequencing was CD8+ T cells sorted from blood (inferred from file names), taken from a patient given nivolumab and ipilimumab in sequence. J is TRBJ1-2 and V is TRBV28, with a weak D call TRBD1 (5 bases). This TCR came from a human donor with melanoma. The CDR3 spells CASSLGREGYTF. The CDR3 DNA follows: TGTGCCAGCAGTTTAGGCAGGGAAGGCTACACCTTC.